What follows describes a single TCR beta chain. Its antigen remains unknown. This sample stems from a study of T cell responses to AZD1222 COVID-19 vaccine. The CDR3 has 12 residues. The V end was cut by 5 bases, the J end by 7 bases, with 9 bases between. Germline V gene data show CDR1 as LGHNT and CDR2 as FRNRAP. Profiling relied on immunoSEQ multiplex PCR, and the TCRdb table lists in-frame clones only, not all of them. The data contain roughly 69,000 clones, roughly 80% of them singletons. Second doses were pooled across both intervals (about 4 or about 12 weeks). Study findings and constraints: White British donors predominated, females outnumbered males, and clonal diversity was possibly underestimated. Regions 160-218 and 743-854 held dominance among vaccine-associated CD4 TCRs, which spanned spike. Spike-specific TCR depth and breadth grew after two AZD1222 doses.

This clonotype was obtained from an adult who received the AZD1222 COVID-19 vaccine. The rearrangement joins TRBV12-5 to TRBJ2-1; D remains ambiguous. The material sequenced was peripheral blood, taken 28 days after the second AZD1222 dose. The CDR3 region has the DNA TGTGCTAGTGGTCTCTTGGGGAATGAGCAGTTCTTC. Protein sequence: CASGLLGNEQFF.